This T cell receptor beta chain was obtained from a study of cytomegalovirus exposure and HLA in healthy donors. Germline V gene lookup returns CDR1 SSHAT and CDR2 FNYEAQ (reference sequence). The CDR3 has 15 residues. This PCR relied on a set of 60 Vbeta primers and 13 Jbeta primers. Clones were read by immunoSEQ multiplex PCR, and TCRdb kept only the in-frame ones, dropping some. The sample holds roughly 120,000 clones, about 74% seen once. About this clone itself: Antigen specificity is unknown. At one end the junction does not follow the germline gene, possibly because of a read error.

The study's findings and limits: There were some public TCRs occurring in many donors, but most TCR sequences were rare. Reported performance of the classifier showed diagnosis of cytomegalovirus status with high specificity and sensitivity. Upon later analysis, HLA-associated TCR beta chains proved more clonally expanded than other, equally common chains.

What was sequenced was PBMCs. The rearrangement joins TRBV7-7 to TRBJ2-5, with D tentatively TRBD1 or TRBD2 (6 bases each). The sequence was collected from a woman between 35 and 50 years old in good health and CMV-seropositive. This chain's CDR3 is CASSLGGTLRETQYF. CDR3 DNA sequence: TGTGCTAGCAGCTTAGGGGGGACTCTCAGGGAGACCCAGTACTTC. Combining the CDR3 with reference TRBV7-7 and TRBJ2-5 gives the whole variable domain GAGVSQSPRYKVTKRGQDVTLRCDPISSHATLYWYQQALGQGPEFLTYFNYEAQPDKSGLPSDRFSAERPEGSISTLTIQRTEQRDSAMYRCASSLGGTLRETQYFGPGTRLLVL.